This T cell receptor beta chain was sequenced for a study of radiotherapy plus CTLA-4 blockade in lung cancer (dated by TCRdb to the late 2010s). Study-wide context: Among enrolled patients, approximately 18% had an objective response and 30% to 40% reached disease control.

Libraries came from the immunoSEQ multiplex PCR assay. TCRdb re-hosts the immuneACCESS table, in-frame sequences only. Its copies lack some clones; in the studies checked, an unresolved V gene accounts for under half of them, and the cause for the rest is not known. The sample table contains approximately 60,000 clones; only one count was recorded for about 72% of them. Less than 5.5% of the sample goes to the ten largest clones. The study evaluated CTLA-4 blockade (ipilimumab) given together with focal radiation therapy in patients who had chemo-refractory metastatic non-small-cell lung cancer. In this sample, this clone turned up a few times. The antigen this receptor binds is unknown. Base qualities are not at hand, and no much larger clone is one base apart. Study-level results and caveats: Early dynamic changes in blood T cell clones, together with increased serum interferon-beta after radiation, were reported as the strongest predictors of response. After treatment with radiotherapy and ipilimumab, TCR clones that originated in tumors expanded in peripheral blood.

CDR1 and CDR2, looked up from the germline V gene (reference sequence), are SGHNT and YYREEE. V and J are truncated by 0 bases and 2 bases respectively, leaving an intervening sequence of 14 bases. The CDR3 runs 16 residues from the cysteine to the phenylalanine. Just CDR3 DNA is preserved here, 48 bases in frame from base 1. The source is a human donor with non-small cell lung cancer who had a complete response to radiotherapy plus ipilimumab. The sequence is built from TRBV5-4 and TRBJ1-2; TRBD1 is possibly the D segment (5 matching bases). Sequenced here: peripheral blood, sampled from a patient treated with radiotherapy plus ipilimumab. The DNA sequence follows: TGTGCCAGCAGCTTGGCTGAGGGACGGCCAAACTATGGCTACACCTTC. Its protein product is CASSLAEGRPNYGYTF.